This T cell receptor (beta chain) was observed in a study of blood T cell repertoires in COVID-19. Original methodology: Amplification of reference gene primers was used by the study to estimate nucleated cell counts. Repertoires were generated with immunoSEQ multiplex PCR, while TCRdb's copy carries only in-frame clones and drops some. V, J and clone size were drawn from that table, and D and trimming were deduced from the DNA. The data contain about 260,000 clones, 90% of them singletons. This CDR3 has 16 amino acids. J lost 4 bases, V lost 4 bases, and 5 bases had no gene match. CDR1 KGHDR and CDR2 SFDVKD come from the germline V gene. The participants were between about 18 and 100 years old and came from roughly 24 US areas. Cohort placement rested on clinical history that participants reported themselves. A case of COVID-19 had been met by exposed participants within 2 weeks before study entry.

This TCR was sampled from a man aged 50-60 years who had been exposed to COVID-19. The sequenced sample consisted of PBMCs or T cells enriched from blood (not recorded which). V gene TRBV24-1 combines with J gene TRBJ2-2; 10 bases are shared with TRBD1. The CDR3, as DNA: TGTGCCACCAGTGACAGGGACAGGGGATTCACCGGGGAGCTGTTTTTT. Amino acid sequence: CATSDRDRGFTGELFF.